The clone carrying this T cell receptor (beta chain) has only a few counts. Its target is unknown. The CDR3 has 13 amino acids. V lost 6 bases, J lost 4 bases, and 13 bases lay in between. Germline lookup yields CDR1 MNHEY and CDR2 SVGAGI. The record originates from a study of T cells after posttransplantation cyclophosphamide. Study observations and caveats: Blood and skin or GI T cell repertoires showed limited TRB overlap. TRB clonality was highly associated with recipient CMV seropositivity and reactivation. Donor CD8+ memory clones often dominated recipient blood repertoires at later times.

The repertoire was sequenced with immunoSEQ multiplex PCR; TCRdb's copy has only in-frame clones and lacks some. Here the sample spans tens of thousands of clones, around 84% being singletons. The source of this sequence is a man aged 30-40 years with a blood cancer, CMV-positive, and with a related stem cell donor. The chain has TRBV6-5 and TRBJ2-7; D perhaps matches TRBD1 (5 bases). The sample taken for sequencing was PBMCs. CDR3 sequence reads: CASRQTQGYEQYF. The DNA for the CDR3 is TGTGCCAGCAGACAAACCCAGGGATACGAGCAGTACTTC.